The next 18 T cell receptor beta chains were all read from a single sample in a study of blood T cell repertoires in COVID-19. TCRdb keeps only in-frame clones here, not all; method: immunoSEQ multiplex PCR. The repertoire holds around 340,000 clones, with around four fifths as singletons. The sample taken for sequencing was peripheral blood. The receptor source for this set is a man younger than 40 with active or convalescent COVID-19.

A word on this clone: The junction differs from germline at one of its ends, possibly a read error. This chain links TRBV5-1 with TRBJ2-2, with TRBD1 matching 10 bases. Germline V gene lookup returns CDR1 SGHRS and CDR2 YFSETQ. The CDR3 is made up of 15 amino acids. CDR3 loop: CASSLGDRGAEEMFF. The CDR3 DNA follows: TGCGCCAGCAGCTTGGGGGACAGGGGCGCTGAGGAGATGTTTTTT. The full variable domain, completed using reference TRBV5-1 and TRBJ2-2, is KAGVTQTPRYLIKTRGQQVTLSCSPISGHRSVSWYQQTPGQGLQFLFEYFSETQRNKGNFPGRFSGRQFSNSRSEMNVSTLELGDSALYLCASSLGDRGAEEMFFGEGSRLTVL.

In this sample, this clone turned up once. This rearrangement joins TRBV28 to TRBJ2-5; D unclear. The V end lost 11 bases, the J end lost 5 bases, and 12 bases lay between the germline ends. Germline CDR1 is MDHEN and CDR2 is SYDVKM. The CDR3 loop spans 11 amino acids. The CDR3: CAAGRRETQYF. DNA of the CDR3: TGTGCCGCTGGCCGGCGGGAGACCCAGTACTTC.

The V call is TRBV6-6, the J call TRBJ2-1; D possibly corresponds to TRBD1 (5 bases). Between the trimmed V and J ends, which lost 4 bases and 7 bases, there was a span of 14 bases. The CDR3 is made up of 14 amino acids. Germline CDR1 is MNHNY and CDR2 is SVGAGI (reference sequence). CDR3 sequence: CASSFRRAKNEQFF. The CDR3, as DNA: TGTGCCAGCAGTTTCCGCAGGGCGAAGAATGAGCAGTTCTTC.

The chain couples TRBV5-8 to TRBJ2-1; D is unresolved. Deletions cut 0 bases from V and 1 base from J, with 11 bases between. The V gene's germline CDR1 is SGHTS and CDR2 YDEGEE. The CDR3 has 16 residues. This CDR3 is CASSLGASLSYNEQFF. The CDR3 DNA reads as TGTGCCAGCAGCTTGGGAGCTAGTTTATCCTACAATGAGCAGTTCTTC.

The rearrangement uses TRBV19 and TRBJ1-4, with a tentative D call TRBD1 (5 bases). The V end lost 3 bases, the J end lost 7 bases, and 12 bases lay between the germline ends. This CDR3 is 14 amino acids long. Germline V lookup: CDR1 LNHDA, CDR2 SQIVND (reference sequence). The CDR3 protein is CASSIGGAGEKLFF. The CDR3 DNA is TGTGCCAGTAGTATCGGGGGAGCTGGTGAAAAACTGTTTTTT. Full variable domain (remainder filled in from reference TRBV19 and TRBJ1-4): DGGITQSPKYLFRKEGQNVTLSCEQNLNHDAMYWYRQDPGQGLRLIYYSQIVNDFQKGDIAEGYSVSREKKESFPLTVTSAQKNPTAFYLCASSIGGAGEKLFFGSGTQLSVL.

The V call is TRBV24-1, the J call TRBJ1-6; possible D gene TRBD1, 6 bases. The CDR3 has 13 amino acids. Trimming removed 4 bases from V and 9 bases from J, with 9 bases in between. Per germline, CDR1 KGHDR and CDR2 SFDVKD. CDR3 region: CATSETGSSPLHF. CDR3 in DNA: TGTGCCACCAGTGAAACAGGGTCTTCACCCCTCCACTTT.

J is TRBJ1-3 and V is TRBV5-1, with 8 bases that match TRBD1. The junction had 8 bases not matched to a gene; V was cut back by 0 bases and J by 0 bases. The CDR3 is 18 amino acids. CDR1 and CDR2 from the germline V gene are SGHRS and YFSETQ. This chain's CDR3 is CASSLGTGSSRSGNTIYF. The CDR3 DNA reads as TGCGCCAGCAGCTTGGGGACAGGGTCCTCCCGCTCTGGAAACACCATATATTTT.

This clone was seen only once. This chain joins TRBV7-8 and TRBJ1-2, with D unresolved. CDR1 and CDR2 from the germline V gene are SGHVS and FQNEAQ. V dropped 3 bases and J dropped 3 bases, with 8 bases sitting between them. The CDR3 extends over 13 amino acids. The DNA of the CDR3 is TGTGCCAGCAGCTTGGCCGGAGACTATGGCTACACCTTC. Its protein product is CASSLAGDYGYTF.

This chain connects TRBV6-5 to TRBJ2-5; TRBD1 is a possible D gene (5 bases). The CDR3 runs 15 residues. V was cut by 2 bases and J by 4 bases, with 14 bases left in between. The V gene's germline CDR1 is MNHEY and CDR2 SVGAGI. The CDR3 DNA reads as TGTGCCAGCAGTTACGCCCCGAGAAGGGGAGAGACCCAGTACTTC. Translation gives CASSYAPRRGETQYF.

The chain links TRBV5-1 to TRBJ1-6; 8 nucleotides agree with TRBD1. The V gene's germline CDR1 is SGHRS and CDR2 YFSETQ. The length of the CDR3 is 15 residues. The J segment lost 8 bases and the V segment lost 4 bases, leaving 8 bases of the junction unmatched. The CDR3 here is CASSTGQGGYSPLHF. CDR3 DNA sequence: TGCGCCAGCAGCACCGGACAGGGCGGGTATTCACCCCTCCACTTT.

J is TRBJ2-3 and V is TRBV19; D might be TRBD1 (6 bases). V lost 5 bases to trimming and J lost 5 bases, with 23 bases between them. The CDR3 sequence is 17 residues long. The V gene's germline CDR1 is LNHDA and CDR2 SQIVND (reference sequence). This chain's CDR3 is CASSPPPKGVYGDTQYF. CDR3 DNA sequence: TGTGCCAGTAGTCCCCCCCCAAAGGGGGTTTACGGAGATACGCAGTATTTT.

CDR3 in DNA: TGTGCCATCAGGAGTGACAGGGAAGTTACCTACGAGCAGTACTTC. Translating gives CAIRSDREVTYEQYF. This sequence joins TRBV10-3 and TRBJ2-7; 7 positions match TRBD1. V lost 6 bases to trimming and J lost 2 bases; unmatched junction nucleotides: 10. CDR1 is ENHRY and CDR2 is SYGVKD in the germline V gene. The CDR3 covers 15 residues.

A remark on this clone: Additional DNA sequences in this sample encode the identical CDR3. V gene TRBV7-3 combines with J gene TRBJ2-1; 9 nucleotides line up with TRBD2. Germline CDR1 SGHTA, CDR2 FQGTGA. The trim removed 3 bases at V and 2 bases at J, leaving 2 bases unmatched. CDR3 size: 15 residues. CDR3 nucleotide sequence: TGTGCCAGCAGCTTGCTAGCGGGGCCCTACAATGAGCAGTTCTTC. Protein sequence: CASSLLAGPYNEQFF. Supplemented by reference TRBV7-3 and TRBJ2-1, the full variable domain reads GAGVSQTPSNKVTEKGKYVELRCDPISGHTALYWYRQSLGQGPEFLIYFQGTGAADDSGLPNDRFFAVRPEGSVSTLKIQRTERGDSAVYLCASSLLAGPYNEQFFGPGTRLTVL.

V usage is TRBV7-3 and J usage is TRBJ2-5; no reliable D call. The CDR3 covers 13 residues. Germline-derived CDR1 and CDR2 are SGHTA and FQGTGA. With 5 bases removed from V and 0 bases from J, the gap between germline ends came to 7 bases. The chain's CDR3 is CASSPSYQETQYF. CDR3 DNA: TGTGCCAGCAGCCCCTCGTACCAAGAGACCCAGTACTTC.

The V call is TRBV11-2, the J call TRBJ2-7; perhaps TRBD1 as D (6 bases). The CDR3 sequence is 13 residues long. The germline V gene has CDR1 SGHAT and CDR2 FQNNGV. Trimming shortened V by 5 bases and J by 4 bases, and 12 bases separated the two germline ends. CDR3 amino acids: CASSRRQAYEQYF. CDR3 nucleotides: TGTGCCAGCAGCCGGCGACAGGCGTACGAGCAGTACTTC.

The rearrangement joins TRBV9 to TRBJ2-7; a possible D gene is TRBD2 (7 bases). CDR1 is SGDLS and CDR2 is YYNGEE in the germline V gene. V was pared by 0 bases and J by 2 bases, with 12 bases between. This CDR3 is 15 amino acids long. The CDR3 DNA reads TGTGCCAGCAGCGTAGGGGGGGGCGCGACCTACGAGCAGTACTTC. This codes for CASSVGGGATYEQYF.

The chain employs TRBV9 and TRBJ2-3; D is possibly TRBD2 (5 bases). CDR1 and CDR2 (germline): SGDLS, YYNGEE. This CDR3 region has 14 residues. The germline V and J ends were trimmed by 5 bases and 4 bases, with 14 bases remaining between them. The CDR3 reads CASSTRWEPDTQYF. The CDR3 DNA sequence: TGTGCCAGCAGTACCCGTTGGGAGCCAGATACGCAGTATTTT.

The V call is TRBV6-5, the J call TRBJ1-1; 7 bases fit TRBD1. The V and J ends lost 5 bases and 4 bases, in that order; junction bases with no gene match: 10. The CDR3 is 15 residues long. CDR1 is MNHEY and CDR2 is SVGAGI in the germline V gene. This chain's CDR3 is CASSTQPDRATEAFF. The CDR3 nucleotides are TGTGCCAGCAGTACCCAACCCGACAGGGCCACTGAAGCTTTCTTT.